The clone carrying this T cell receptor (beta chain) came up many times. Its antigen is currently unknown. CDR3 length equals 14 residues. Between the trimmed V and J ends, which lost 5 bases and 8 bases, there was a span of 16 bases. The germline gives CDR1 SEHNR, CDR2 FQNEAQ (reference sequence). The sample is drawn from a study of T cell repertoires in cytomegalovirus infection. Overall study: CMV epitopes, recently identified HLA-C-restricted and well-studied HLA-B-restricted, were used. CMV infection and matching HLA type were both indicated by public TCR beta signatures. The study, taken as a whole, reports: Summed public TCR beta family frequency identified CMV carriers bearing the relevant HLA. Predominance within the ex vivo response was attributable to HLA-C-restricted CMV-specific TCR beta clonotypes.

TCRdb passed the reads through MiXCR, listing each CDR3 protein once. The repertoire holds 680,000 or so distinct CDR3 sequences, with roughly 36% as singletons. This clonotype was obtained from a human donor in good health (CMV status not recorded). Some clones in this sample may be carry-over from other donors' samples. Source: cultured PBMCs, taken from culture after CMV antigen stimulation. This chain joins TRBV7-9 and TRBJ2-1; tentatively, D is TRBD2 (5 bases). The CDR3 DNA reads TGTGCCAGCAGCCGGGATGCTCTGGCGTATGAGCAGTTCTTC. Its translation is CASSRDALAYEQFF.